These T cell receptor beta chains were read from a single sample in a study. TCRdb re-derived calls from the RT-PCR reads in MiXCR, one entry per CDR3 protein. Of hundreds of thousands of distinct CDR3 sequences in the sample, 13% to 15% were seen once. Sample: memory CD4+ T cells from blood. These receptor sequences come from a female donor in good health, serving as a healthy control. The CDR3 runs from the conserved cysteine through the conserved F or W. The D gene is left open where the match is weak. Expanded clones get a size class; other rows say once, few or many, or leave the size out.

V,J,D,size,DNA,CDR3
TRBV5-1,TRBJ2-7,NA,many,TGCGCCAGCAGCTTTGGAGGGTCCGGGCAGTACTTC,CASSFGGSGQYF
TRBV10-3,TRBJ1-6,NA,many,TGTGCCATCAGGACTTCAGGACAGATTAATTCACCCCTCCACTTT,CAIRTSGQINSPLHF
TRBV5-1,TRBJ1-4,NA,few,TGCGCCAGTTCCGGGACTGACTATGAAAAACTGTTTTTT,CASSGTDYEKLFF
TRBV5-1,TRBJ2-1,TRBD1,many,TGCGCCAGCAGAAGGGACAGGTCCTACAATGAGCAGTTCTTC,CASRRDRSYNEQFF
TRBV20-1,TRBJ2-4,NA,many,TGCAGTGCTGATATAACGAGATCCAACATTCAGTACTTC,CSADITRSNIQYF
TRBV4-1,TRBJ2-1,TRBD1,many,TGCGCCAGCAGCCCGATACCGGGACAGAGCTCCTACAATGAGCAGTTCTTC,CASSPIPGQSSYNEQFF
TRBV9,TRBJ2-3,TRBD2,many,TGTGCCAGCAGCGTCTCTAGCGGGGGCACAGATACGCAGTATTTT,CASSVSSGGTDTQYF
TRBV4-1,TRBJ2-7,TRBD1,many,TGCGCCAGCAGCCAAGCGGGACAGCCCTCCTACGAGCAGTACTTC,CASSQAGQPSYEQYF
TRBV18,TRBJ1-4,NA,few,TGTGCCAGCTCAACGTCAGCAGGCTCTCCCGAAAAACTGTTTTTT,CASSTSAGSPEKLFF
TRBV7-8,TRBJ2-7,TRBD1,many,TGTGCCAGCAGCTCTCGGACAGGGGGCTACGAGCAGTACTTC,CASSSRTGGYEQYF
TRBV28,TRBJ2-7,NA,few,TGTGCCAGCAGTTTATTAACGGAAGGCCACGAGCAGTACTTC,CASSLLTEGHEQYF
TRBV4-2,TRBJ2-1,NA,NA,TGTGCCAGCAGCCATCCGCTAGGATTTTACAATGAGCAGTTCTTC,CASSHPLGFYNEQFF
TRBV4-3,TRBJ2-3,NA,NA,TGCGCCAGCAGCCAAGATTTTAGGGCGGTCCTAAAAACAGATACGCAGTATTTT,CASSQDFRAVLKTDTQYF
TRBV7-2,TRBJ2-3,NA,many,TGTGCCAGCAGCTTACCCGACGGGGCAGATACGCAGTATTTT,CASSLPDGADTQYF
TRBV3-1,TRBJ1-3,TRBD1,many,TGTGCCAGCAGCCCCACCCCGACAGGGACCCATATCTCTGGAAACACCATATATTTT,CASSPTPTGTHISGNTIYF
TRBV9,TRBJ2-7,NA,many,TGTGCCAGCAGCGTGGGCAGGGTGACCGAGCAGTACTTC,CASSVGRVTEQYF
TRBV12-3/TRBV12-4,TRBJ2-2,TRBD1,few,TGTGCCAGCAGCCTGGGGACAGACATTCGGAACACCGGGGAGCTGTTTTTT,CASSLGTDIRNTGELFF